This TCR beta chain originates from a study of CD8+ T cells in alopecia areata. RNA extraction and reverse transcription yielded cDNA as sequencing template. Clones were sequenced by immunoSEQ multiplex PCR, and TCRdb holds only the in-frame ones, with some missing. Of around 110,000 clones in the sample, less than 75% were seen once. J lost 3 bases, V lost 6 bases, and 3 bases had no gene match. This CDR3 region has 14 residues. Germline loops: CDR1 ENHRY, CDR2 SYGVKD. Treatment meaning: oral pan-JAK inhibitor, 5-10 mg twice daily. The TCR was taken from a human donor with alopecia areata. The gene calls are TRBV10-3 and TRBJ1-4; TRBD1 aligns across 8 bases. This specimen consisted of CD8+ T cells sorted from blood, obtained at week 24, from a patient treated with tofacitinib. The CDR3 reads CAIRPTGANEKLFF. DNA for the CDR3: TGTGCCATCAGACCGACAGGGGCTAATGAAAAACTGTTTTTT.